This T cell receptor beta chain comes out of a study of CD8 T cells in ankylosing spondylitis. The study's findings and limits: A TCR beta motif of 7 to 9 highly homologous variants seemed to mark ankylosing spondylitis blood.

With regard to this clonotype: What it binds is not known. One end of the junction varies from germline; a read error may be responsible.

CDR3 size: 11 residues. Per the germline V gene, CDR1 is SQVTM and CDR2 is ANQGSEA. TCRdb re-called the 5' RACE reads with MiXCR, one entry per CDR3 protein. Of under 850,000 distinct CDR3 sequences listed, 15% to 20% are singletons. Sequenced: blood, either unsorted or a sorted T cell fraction (not recorded which). V and J are TRBV29-1 and TRBJ2-7; D not certain. The clonotype was recovered from a male donor with ankylosing spondylitis. The CDR3 loop is CSVEDKDEQYF. The CDR3 nucleotides read TGCAGCGTGGAAGACAAGGACGAGCAGTACTTC.